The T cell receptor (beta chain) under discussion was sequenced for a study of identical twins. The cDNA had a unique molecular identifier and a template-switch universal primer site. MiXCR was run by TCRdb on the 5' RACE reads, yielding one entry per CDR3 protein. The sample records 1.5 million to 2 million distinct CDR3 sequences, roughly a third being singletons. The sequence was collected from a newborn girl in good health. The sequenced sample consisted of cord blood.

The CDR3 sequence is CASSLHQTGRNEQYF. The CDR3 DNA reads TGTGCCAGCAGTTTACACCAGACAGGGCGCAATGAGCAGTACTTC. The gene calls are TRBV28 and TRBJ2-7; TRBD1 agrees at 7 bases. From germline, CDR1 is MDHEN and CDR2 SYDVKM. V was clipped by 2 bases and J by 7 bases; unmatched bases: 11. This CDR3 has 15 amino acids. The complete variable domain, with remaining parts taken from reference TRBV28 and TRBJ2-7, reads DVKVTQSSRYLVKRTGEKVFLECVQDMDHENMFWYRQDPGLGLRLIYFSYDVKMKEKGDIPEGYSVSREKKERFSLILESASTNQTSMYLCASSLHQTGRNEQYFGPGTRLTVT.